The 12 T cell receptor beta chains below were found in one sample sequenced in a study of T cell repertoires in cytomegalovirus infection. MiXCR, applied by TCRdb to the reads, yields one record per CDR3 protein. The sample shows a few hundred thousand distinct CDR3 sequences, about 35% of them seen only once. These receptors have no identified antigens. The input for sequencing was cultured PBMCs, taken from culture after CMV antigen stimulation. The receptors were gathered from a human donor in good health (CMV status not recorded). Some clones in this sample may be carry-over from other donors' samples.

This clonotype came up many times. This chain links TRBV7-2 with TRBJ2-2; 10 bases fit TRBD1. V trimming: 5 bases; J trimming: 6 bases; junction bases outside the gene matches: 3. The CDR3 has 14 residues. CDR1 and CDR2 from the germline V gene are SGHTA and FQGNSA. CDR3 DNA sequence: TGTGCCAGCAGCGGACAGGGGGGGGCCGGGGAGCTGTTTTTT. Protein product: CASSGQGGAGELFF.

This clonotype turned up a few times. A much larger clonotype is one base distant, so this may be a read error. The CDR3 is CASSPRGRGQETQYF. The CDR3 nucleotides are TGTGCCAGCAGCCCCCGGGGCAGGGGCCAAGAGACCCAGTACTTC. The chain has TRBV14 and TRBJ2-5; maybe TRBD1 (6 bases). V was cut by 4 bases and J by 1 base, with 13 bases left in between. CDR3 length: 15 residues. In germline, CDR1 is SGHDN, CDR2 FVKESK.

This rearrangement joins TRBV7-8 to TRBJ2-7; 8 positions match TRBD2. Germline CDR1 is SGHVS and CDR2 is FQNEAQ. The CDR3 extends over 16 amino acids. The V and J ends lost 4 bases and 7 bases, in that order; junction bases with no gene match: 15. The CDR3 sequence is CASSSRGGNLAREQYV. The CDR3 nucleotides read TGTGCCAGCAGCTCCCGCGGGGGGAATTTGGCGAGGGAGCAGTACGTC.

To note about this clonotype: Germline is not matched at one junction end, which may reflect a read error. The CDR3 DNA follows: TGTGCCAGCAATGAATTCGGGCCTCTTAACTATGGCTACACCTTC. Protein: CASNEFGPLNYGYTF. The chain joins TRBV6-1 to TRBJ1-2; no definite D call. The germline gives CDR1 MNHNS, CDR2 SASEGT. The CDR3 covers 15 residues.

The V call is TRBV7-9, the J call TRBJ2-3, with D perhaps TRBD1 or TRBD2 (6 bases each). The CDR3 contains 17 residues. V lost 0 bases and J 6 bases, leaving 19 bases between the germline ends. Germline values: CDR1 SEHNR, CDR2 FQNEAQ (reference sequence). CDR3 nucleotides: TGTGCCAGCAGCTTAGCACCGGGGGCGCCGCAATCCGATACGCAGTATTTT. It is translated as CASSLAPGAPQSDTQYF.

This clonotype showed up just once. The chain employs TRBV29-1 and TRBJ2-1, with a possible D match to TRBD2 (6 bases). CDR1 SQVTM and CDR2 ANQGSEA come from the germline V gene. The CDR3 runs 15 residues. The V gene lost 7 bases and the J gene lost 1 base, with 17 bases spanning the gap. CDR3 sequence: CSAEGGTPSYNEQFF. CDR3 in DNA: TGCAGCGCCGAGGGTGGGACTCCTTCCTACAATGAGCAGTTCTTC.

The chain employs TRBV7-6 and TRBJ1-1; TRBD1 matches at 10 bases. Trimming at V came to 5 bases and at J to 4 bases, leaving 7 bases not matched to a gene. Germline V gives CDR1 SGHVS, CDR2 FNYEAQ. This CDR3 region has 15 residues. This chain's CDR3 is CASSRWTGGITEAFF. The DNA of the CDR3 is TGTGCCAGCAGCAGATGGACAGGGGGAATCACTGAAGCTTTCTTT. The entire variable domain, with the rest obtained from reference TRBV7-6 and TRBJ1-1, is as follows: GAGVSQSPRYKVTKRGQDVALRCDPISGHVSLYWYRQALGQGPEFLTYFNYEAQQDKSGLPNDRFSAERPEGSISTLTIQRTEQRDSAMYRCASSRWTGGITEAFFGQGTRLTVV.

This clonotype was recorded once. The chain is built from TRBV12-3 or TRBV12-4 and TRBJ2-1; tentative D call: TRBD2 (6 bases). Between the trimmed V and J ends, which lost 5 bases and 6 bases, there was a span of 11 bases. This CDR3 is 13 amino acids long. The CDR3 region is CASSMLEGNEQFF. In nucleotides, the CDR3 is TGTGCCAGCAGTATGCTGGAGGGCAATGAGCAGTTCTTC.

The rearrangement uses TRBV7-2 and TRBJ2-7; tentative D call: TRBD2 (5 bases). Germline-derived CDR1 and CDR2 are SGHTA and FQGNSA. Trimming took 5 bases from V and 1 from J, leaving 12 bases between them. This CDR3 has 14 residues. The CDR3 loop is CASSTGDYSYEQYF. The DNA for the CDR3 is TGTGCCAGCAGCACTGGTGACTATTCCTACGAGCAGTACTTC.

The genes are TRBV5-5 and TRBJ1-1, with no clear D. From germline, CDR1 is SGHKS and CDR2 YYEKEE (reference sequence). Deletions cut 0 bases from V and 3 bases from J, with 9 bases between. The CDR3 has 14 residues. The CDR3 region is CASSLVVGDTEAFF. The CDR3 DNA reads as TGTGCCAGCAGCTTGGTCGTGGGAGACACTGAAGCTTTCTTT. Supplemented by reference TRBV5-5 and TRBJ1-1, the full variable domain reads DAGVTQSPTHLIKTRGQQVTLRCSPISGHKSVSWYQQVLGQGPQFIFQYYEKEERGRGNFPDRFSARQFPNYSSELNVNALLLGDSALYLCASSLVVGDTEAFFGQGTRLTVV.

This chain links TRBV6-2 or TRBV6-3 with TRBJ2-1; D may correspond to TRBD1 or TRBD2 (5 bases each). There are 13 residues in the CDR3. V was shortened by 6 bases and J by 10 bases, with 16 bases between the two germline ends. The germline V gene has CDR1 MNHEY and CDR2 SVGEGT. The DNA of the CDR3 is TGTGCCAGCAGAGCCCCCACCAGGGAGGAGCAGTTCTTC. Translated: CASRAPTREEQFF.

Points on this clonotype: The junction departs from the called germline gene at one end, perhaps through a read error. The gene calls are TRBV29-1 and TRBJ1-2; D is unclear. CDR1 is SQVTM and CDR2 is ANQGSEA in the germline V gene. The CDR3 loop spans 12 amino acids. The CDR3 DNA follows: TGCAGCGCTGAAGAAAGGCAGGAGGGCTACACCTTC. It translates to CSAEERQEGYTF.